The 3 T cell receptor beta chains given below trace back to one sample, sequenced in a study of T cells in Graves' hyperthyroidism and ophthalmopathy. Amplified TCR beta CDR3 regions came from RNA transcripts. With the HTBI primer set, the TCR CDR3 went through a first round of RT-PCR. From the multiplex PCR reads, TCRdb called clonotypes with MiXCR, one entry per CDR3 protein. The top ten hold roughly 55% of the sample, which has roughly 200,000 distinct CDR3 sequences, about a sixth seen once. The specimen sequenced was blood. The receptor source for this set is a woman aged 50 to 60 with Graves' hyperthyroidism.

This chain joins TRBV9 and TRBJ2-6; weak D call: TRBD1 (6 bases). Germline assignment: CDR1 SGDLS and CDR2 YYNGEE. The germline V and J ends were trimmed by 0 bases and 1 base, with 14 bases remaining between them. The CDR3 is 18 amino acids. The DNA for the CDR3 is TGTGCCAGCAGCGTAGATAGGGCAGGGGCGTCTGGGGCCAACGTCCTGACTTTC. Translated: CASSVDRAGASGANVLTF.

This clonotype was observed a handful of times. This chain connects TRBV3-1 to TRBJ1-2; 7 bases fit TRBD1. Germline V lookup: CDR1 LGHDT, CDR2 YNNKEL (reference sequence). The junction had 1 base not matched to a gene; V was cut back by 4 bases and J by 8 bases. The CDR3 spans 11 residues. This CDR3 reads CASSRQGGYTF. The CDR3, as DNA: TGTGCCAGCAGCCGACAGGGCGGCTACACCTTC.

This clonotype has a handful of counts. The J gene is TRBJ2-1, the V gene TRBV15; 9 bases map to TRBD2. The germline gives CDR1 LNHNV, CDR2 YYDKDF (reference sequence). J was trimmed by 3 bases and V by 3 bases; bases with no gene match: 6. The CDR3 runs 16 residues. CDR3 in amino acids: CATSSVAGEIYNEQFF. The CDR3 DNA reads TGTGCCACCAGCAGTGTAGCGGGAGAGATCTACAATGAGCAGTTCTTC.